The entry below gives a single T cell receptor (beta chain) sequence along with its context. Its antigen is unknown. PCR amplification relied on 60 Vbeta primers (plus 13 Jbeta primers). Clones were read by immunoSEQ multiplex PCR, and TCRdb kept only the in-frame ones, dropping some. Here the sample spans about 190,000 clones, 80% to 90% being singletons. This sample stems from a study of cytomegalovirus exposure and HLA in healthy donors. Study-level results: In vitro experiments confirmed that a few CMV-associated chains were specific for CMV antigens.

The V segment lost 4 bases and the J segment 9 bases; nucleotides outside the gene matches: 6. Looked up from germline, CDR1 is MGHRA and CDR2 is YSYEKL. CDR3 size: 13 residues. This TCR derives from a man aged 25 to 40 in good health and CMV-seronegative. Material for sequencing was PBMCs. The chain uses TRBV4-1 and TRBJ2-1; 7 nucleotides agree with TRBD2. CDR3 amino acids: CASSRYSGGEQFF. CDR3 nucleotides: TGCGCCAGCAGCCGATACTCGGGGGGTGAGCAGTTCTTC.